This T cell receptor beta chain was captured in a study of siplizumab effects on memory and regulatory T cells. Produced via immunoSEQ multiplex PCR; TCRdb's table is partial and in-frame only. The repertoire holds over 60,000 clones, about 90% seen once, with roughly 30% in the top ten. The CDR3 is 13 residues long. Trimming stripped 3 bases from V and 9 bases from J, with 15 bases between. The germline gives CDR1 SGHNT, CDR2 YYREEE (reference sequence). The chain combines TRBV5-4 with TRBJ1-2; D gene unclear. What was sequenced was CD8+ T cells sorted from blood. The receptor was derived from a human donor in good health. CDR3 loop: CASSSGSQQSYTF. Here the CDR3 DNA reads TGTGCCAGCAGCTCTGGCAGCCAACAGAGCTACACCTTC.